This T cell receptor beta chain was identified in a study of cytomegalovirus exposure and HLA in healthy donors. Study-wide results and limits: A later analysis found TCR association rates differed by HLA locus, highest for DRB1 and lowest for HLA-C.

Vbeta (60) and Jbeta (13) primers were used in the PCR. Profiled with immunoSEQ multiplex PCR; TCRdb holds only in-frame clones, not every one. Altogether 150,000 to 180,000 clones are present, 65% to 80% being singletons, with the ten largest covering over 2.5%. V gave up 0 bases and J gave up 6 bases, with 15 bases separating them. Germline CDR1 is SGHRS and CDR2 is YFSETQ. The CDR3 length is 16 residues. As to this clone: Its cognate antigen is unknown.

The clonotype originates from a young man in good health and CMV-seronegative. Specimen: PBMCs. J is TRBJ2-2 and V is TRBV5-1; D perhaps matches TRBD1 (6 bases). This CDR3 reads CASSLGLQGTPGELFF. The CDR3, as DNA: TGCGCCAGCAGCTTGGGGTTACAGGGTACTCCCGGGGAGCTGTTTTTT. Combining the CDR3 with reference TRBV5-1 and TRBJ2-2 gives the whole variable domain KAGVTQTPRYLIKTRGQQVTLSCSPISGHRSVSWYQQTPGQGLQFLFEYFSETQRNKGNFPGRFSGRQFSNSRSEMNVSTLELGDSALYLCASSLGLQGTPGELFFGEGSRLTVL.